This TCR beta chain was captured by sequencing in a study of T cells in Graves' hyperthyroidism and ophthalmopathy. For the study at large: Peripheral blood was collected at initial diagnosis, before any treatment.

TCR beta CDR3 regions were amplified from RNA. TCR CDR3 underwent first-round RT-PCR with the HTBI primer set. One entry per CDR3 protein, called by TCRdb with MiXCR from the multiplex PCR reads. Of around 600,000 distinct CDR3 sequences listed, about 14% are singletons. With regard to this clonotype: The target antigen is unknown. The junction shows a germline mismatch at one end, possibly a read error.

The source of the PBMCs was over 8.5 ml of fresh peripheral blood. In germline, CDR1 is MNHEY, CDR2 SVGEGT. CDR3 size: 11 residues. Broader study findings: A model of 13 V-J pairs discriminated ophthalmopathy from stable hyperthyroidism. Appearing also in blood were most of the thyroid clonotypes expanded above 0.001.

The sample taken for sequencing was blood. The clonotype was recovered from a woman in her fifties or sixties with Graves' ophthalmopathy. V and J are TRBV6-2 or TRBV6-3 and TRBJ2-5; D is uncertain. CDR3 in amino acids: CASRLQGTQYF. Here the CDR3 DNA reads TGTGCCAGCAGACTACAAGGGACCCAGTACTTC.